These T cell receptor beta chains were read from a single sample in a study of CD8 T cells in ankylosing spondylitis. Using its own MiXCR run on the 5' RACE reads, TCRdb lists one record per CDR3 protein. The table shows about 540,000 distinct CDR3 sequences, with more than 9.5% occurring only once. Sample: blood, either unsorted or a sorted T cell fraction (not recorded which). All receptors derive from a male donor with ankylosing spondylitis. Both conserved end residues are part of each CDR3. Each record gives: V gene, D gene, clone size, J gene, CDR3 protein, CDR3 DNA. A D gene is named only where the DNA matches it firmly. The size of a clone is reported for some rows only, either as once, few or many, or as a class for expanded clones.

TRBV29-1,NA,many,TRBJ2-2,CSVVNTGELFF,TGCAGCGTTGTCAACACCGGGGAGCTGTTTTTT
TRBV2,TRBD1,NA,TRBJ1-2,CASRATGTGWNHGYTF,TGTGCCAGCAGGGCTACCGGGACAGGGTGGAATCATGGCTACACCTTC
TRBV6-5,NA,few,TRBJ2-2,CASSYLRGTGELFF,TGTGCCAGCAGTTATTTGAGGGGGACCGGGGAGCTGTTTTTT
TRBV10-1,TRBD2,NA,TRBJ2-7,CASSDRTSGTSYEQYF,TGCGCCAGCAGTGACCGGACTAGCGGTACCTCCTACGAGCAGTACTTC
TRBV24-1,NA,few,TRBJ2-1,CATSSNRAYNEQFF,TGTGCCACCAGTTCAAACAGGGCCTACAATGAGCAGTTCTTC
TRBV5-1,NA,NA,TRBJ1-1,CASSLQPRGPTEAFF,TGCGCCAGCAGCCTCCAACCCAGGGGTCCCACTGAAGCTTTCTTT
TRBV24-1,NA,many,TRBJ2-1,CATSESLGEQFF,TGTGCCACCAGTGAGTCTCTCGGTGAGCAGTTCTTC
TRBV29-1,NA,NA,TRBJ1-3,CSVQVSGNTIYF,TGCAGCGTTCAGGTGTCTGGAAACACCATATATTTT
TRBV10-3,NA,few,TRBJ2-3,CAIGGLATDTQYF,TGTGCCATCGGGGGGCTAGCAACAGATACGCAGTATTTT
TRBV12-3/TRBV12-4,NA,few,TRBJ1-1,CASRLPGLVGTEAFF,TGTGCCAGCAGGCTCCCGGGACTGGTGGGCACTGAAGCTTTCTTT
TRBV6-2/TRBV6-3,NA,NA,TRBJ2-7,CASSYQGQEQYF,TGTGCCAGCAGTTACCAGGGGCAAGAGCAGTACTTC
TRBV7-2,TRBD2,NA,TRBJ2-5,CASSLSGTVRETQYF,TGTGCCAGCAGCTTAAGCGGGACGGTCCGAGAGACCCAGTACTTC
TRBV10-2,TRBD2,few,TRBJ2-2,CASAGANTGELFF,TGCGCCAGCGCGGGAGCGAACACCGGGGAGCTGTTTTTT
TRBV18,TRBD2,NA,TRBJ2-1,CASSRQLKGQLAKNEQFF,TGTGCCAGCTCACGCCAATTAAAAGGCCAACTAGCGAAAAATGAGCAGTTCTTC
TRBV3-1,NA,few,TRBJ1-6,CASSQDLDSPLHF,TGTGCCAGCAGCCAAGACTTGGATTCACCCCTCCACTTT
TRBV15,NA,many,TRBJ2-1,CATSRDVNEQFF,TGTGCCACCAGCAGAGACGTGAATGAGCAGTTCTTC
TRBV12-3/TRBV12-4,TRBD2,few,TRBJ2-1,CVSTPGAGGYNEQFF,TGTGTCAGCACCCCTGGAGCGGGGGGCTACAATGAGCAGTTCTTC
TRBV20-1,NA,few,TRBJ1-5,CSALWGGSYQPQHF,TGCAGTGCCCTCTGGGGGGGGTCCTATCAGCCCCAGCATTTT
TRBV29-1,NA,few,TRBJ2-5,CSVGTNQETQYF,TGCAGCGTTGGTACGAACCAAGAGACCCAGTACTTC
TRBV3-1,NA,few,TRBJ2-2,CASSQREAGELFF,TGTGCCAGCAGCCAGAGGGAGGCCGGGGAGCTGTTTTTT
TRBV29-1,NA,few,TRBJ1-2,CSVEAPPRGYTF,TGCAGCGTTGAAGCCCCCCCCCGGGGCTACACCTTC
TRBV7-2,NA,many,TRBJ2-5,CASSLDWGLETQYF,TGTGCCAGCAGCTTAGATTGGGGCCTGGAGACCCAGTACTTC
TRBV7-2,NA,many,TRBJ2-7,CASSPSPYEQYF,TGTGCCAGCAGCCCGAGTCCCTACGAGCAGTACTTC
TRBV20-1,TRBD1,many,TRBJ2-3,CSARFPTGGTDTQYF,TGCAGTGCTAGATTCCCGACAGGGGGTACAGATACGCAGTATTTT
TRBV11-3,NA,few,TRBJ2-1,CASSPRDRHNEQFF,TGTGCCAGCAGCCCTCGAGACAGGCACAATGAGCAGTTCTTC
TRBV2,TRBD1,few,TRBJ1-1,CASSIQGADTEAFF,TGTGCCAGCAGTATACAGGGGGCAGACACTGAAGCTTTCTTT
TRBV18,NA,NA,TRBJ2-7,CASSPRSAYEQYF,TGTGCCAGCTCACCACGCAGCGCCTACGAGCAGTACTTC
TRBV5-6,NA,NA,TRBJ1-4,CASSLLEKPATNEKLFF,TGTGCCAGCAGCCTATTAGAGAAGCCCGCAACTAATGAAAAACTGTTTTTT
TRBV19,TRBD1,NA,TRBJ1-1,CASSPLPGQAQAFF,TGTGCCAGTAGTCCGTTACCGGGACAGGCCCAAGCTTTCTTT
TRBV12-3/TRBV12-4,NA,many,TRBJ2-7,CASSPRTALQNSYEQYF,TGTGCCAGCAGTCCTAGGACAGCCCTCCAAAATTCCTACGAGCAGTACTTC
TRBV24-1,NA,few,TRBJ2-3,CATSPPQGFTDTQYF,TGTGCCACCAGTCCGCCGCAAGGATTCACAGATACGCAGTATTTT
TRBV5-1,TRBD2,many,TRBJ2-1,CASSFGLDVEQFF,TGCGCCAGCAGCTTCGGACTAGATGTCGAGCAGTTCTTC
TRBV3-1,NA,many,TRBJ2-1,CASSQVGLGDEQFF,TGTGCCAGCAGCCAAGTGGGCCTCGGCGATGAGCAGTTCTTC
TRBV18,TRBD2,few,TRBJ2-7,CASSRIAPTSGIELSYEQYF,TGTGCCAGCTCACGGATAGCCCCGACTAGCGGGATCGAACTCTCCTACGAGCAGTACTTC
TRBV7-8,NA,NA,TRBJ2-4,CASSQPKNIQYF,TGTGCCAGCAGCCAGCCCAAAAACATTCAGTACTTC
TRBV5-1,NA,NA,TRBJ2-1,CASSPPTESLSYNEQFF,TGCGCCAGCAGCCCACCCACAGAGTCACTCTCCTACAATGAGCAGTTCTTC
TRBV20-1,TRBD2,NA,TRBJ2-7,CSAPGRGTRQYF,TGCAGTGCCCCGGGGCGGGGGACGCGGCAGTACTTC
TRBV29-1,NA,NA,TRBJ1-1,CATEGGGTEAFF,TGCGCGACGGAAGGTGGGGGCACTGAAGCTTTCTTT
TRBV20-1,TRBD2,few,TRBJ2-1,CSAASGARAPF,TGCAGTGCGGCTAGCGGGGCCAGGGCCCCCTTC
TRBV10-3,TRBD1,many,TRBJ2-5,CAISGGQGIQETQYF,TGTGCCATCAGTGGAGGACAGGGAATCCAAGAGACCCAGTACTTC
TRBV7-6,NA,few,TRBJ2-7,CASSLDLARSSYEQYF,TGTGCCAGCAGCTTAGACCTAGCGAGGTCCTCCTACGAGCAGTACTTC